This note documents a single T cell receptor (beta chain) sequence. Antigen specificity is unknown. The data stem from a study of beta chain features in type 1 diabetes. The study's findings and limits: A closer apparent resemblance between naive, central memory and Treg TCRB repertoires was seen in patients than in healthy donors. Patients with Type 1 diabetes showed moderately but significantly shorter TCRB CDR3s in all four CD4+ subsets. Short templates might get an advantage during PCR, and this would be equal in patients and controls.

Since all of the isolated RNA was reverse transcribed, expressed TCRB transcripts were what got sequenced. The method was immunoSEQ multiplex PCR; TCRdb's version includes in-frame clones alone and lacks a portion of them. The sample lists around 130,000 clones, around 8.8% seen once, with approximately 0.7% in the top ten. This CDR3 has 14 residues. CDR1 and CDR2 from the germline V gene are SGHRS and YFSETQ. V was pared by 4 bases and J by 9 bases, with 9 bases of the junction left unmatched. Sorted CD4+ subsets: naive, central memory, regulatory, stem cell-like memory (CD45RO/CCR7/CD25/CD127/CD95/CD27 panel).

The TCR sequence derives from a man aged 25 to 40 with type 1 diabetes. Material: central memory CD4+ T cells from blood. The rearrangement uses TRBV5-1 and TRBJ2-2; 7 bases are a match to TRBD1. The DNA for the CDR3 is TGCGCCAGCAGCCCACGACAGGGCGCAAGGGAGCTGTTTTTT. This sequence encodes CASSPRQGARELFF.